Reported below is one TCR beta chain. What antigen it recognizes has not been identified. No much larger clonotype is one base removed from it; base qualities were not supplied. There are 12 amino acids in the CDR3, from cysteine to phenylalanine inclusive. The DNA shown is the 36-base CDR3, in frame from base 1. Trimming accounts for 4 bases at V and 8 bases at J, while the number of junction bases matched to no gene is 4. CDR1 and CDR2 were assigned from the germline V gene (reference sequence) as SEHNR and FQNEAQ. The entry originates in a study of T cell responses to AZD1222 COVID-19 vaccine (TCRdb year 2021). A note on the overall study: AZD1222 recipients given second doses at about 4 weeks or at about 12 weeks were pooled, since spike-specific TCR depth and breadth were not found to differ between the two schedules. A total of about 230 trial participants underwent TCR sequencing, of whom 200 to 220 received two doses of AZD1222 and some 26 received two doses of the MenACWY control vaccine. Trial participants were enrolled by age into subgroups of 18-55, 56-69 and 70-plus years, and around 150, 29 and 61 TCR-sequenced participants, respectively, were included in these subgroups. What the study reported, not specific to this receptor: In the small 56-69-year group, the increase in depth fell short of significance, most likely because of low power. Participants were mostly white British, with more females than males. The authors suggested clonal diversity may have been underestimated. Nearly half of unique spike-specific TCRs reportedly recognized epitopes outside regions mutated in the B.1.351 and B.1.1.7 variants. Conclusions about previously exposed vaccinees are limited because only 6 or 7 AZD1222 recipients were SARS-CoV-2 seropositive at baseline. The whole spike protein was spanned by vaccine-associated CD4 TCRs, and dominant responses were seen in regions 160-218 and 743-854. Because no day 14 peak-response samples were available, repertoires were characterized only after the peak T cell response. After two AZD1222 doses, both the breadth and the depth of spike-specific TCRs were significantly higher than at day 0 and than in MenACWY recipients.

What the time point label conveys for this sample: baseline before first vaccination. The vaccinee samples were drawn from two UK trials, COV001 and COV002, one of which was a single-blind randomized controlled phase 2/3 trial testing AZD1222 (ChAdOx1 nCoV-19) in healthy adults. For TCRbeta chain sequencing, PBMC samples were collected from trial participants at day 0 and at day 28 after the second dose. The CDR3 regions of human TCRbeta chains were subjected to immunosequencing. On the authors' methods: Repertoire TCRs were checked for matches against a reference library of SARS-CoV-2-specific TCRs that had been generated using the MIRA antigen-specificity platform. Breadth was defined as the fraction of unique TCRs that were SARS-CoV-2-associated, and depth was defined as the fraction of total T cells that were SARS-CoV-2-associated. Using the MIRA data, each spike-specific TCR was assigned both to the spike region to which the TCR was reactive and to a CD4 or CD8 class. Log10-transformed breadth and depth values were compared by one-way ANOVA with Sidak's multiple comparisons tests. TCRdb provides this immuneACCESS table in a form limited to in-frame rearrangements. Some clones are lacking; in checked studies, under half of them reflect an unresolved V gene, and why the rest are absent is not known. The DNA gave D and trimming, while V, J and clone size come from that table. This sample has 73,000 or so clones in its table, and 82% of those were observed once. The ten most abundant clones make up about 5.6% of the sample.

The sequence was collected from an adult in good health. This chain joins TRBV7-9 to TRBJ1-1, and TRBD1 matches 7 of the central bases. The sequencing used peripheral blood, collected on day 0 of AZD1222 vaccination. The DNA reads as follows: TGTGCCAGCAGCTGGGAGGGGGCCGAAGCTTTCTTT. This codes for CASSWEGAEAFF. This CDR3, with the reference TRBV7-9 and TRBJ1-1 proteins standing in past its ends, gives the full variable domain DTGVSQNPRHKITKRGQNVTFRCDPISEHNRLYWYRQTLGQGPEFLTYFQNEAQLEKSRLLSDRFSAERPKGSFSTLEIQRTEQGDSAMYLCASSWEGAEAFFGQGTRLTVV.